This T cell receptor (beta chain) is drawn from a study of identical twins. MiXCR was run by TCRdb on the 5' RACE reads, yielding one entry per CDR3 protein. Of roughly 190,000 distinct CDR3 sequences listed, approximately 16% were seen once; the top ten hold over 35%. The CDR3 extends over 14 amino acids. Per the germline V gene, CDR1 is SNHLY and CDR2 is FYNNEI. V was shortened by 6 bases and J by 4 bases, with 13 bases between the two germline ends. This clonotype was picked up many times. This sample also appeared in a second study, on T cells expressing NK-cell markers.

This sequence joins TRBV2 and TRBJ1-3; D may be TRBD1 (5 bases). Sequenced input: CD8+ T cells sorted from blood. This clonotype was obtained from a woman between 18 and 29 years old in good health. The CDR3 DNA follows: TGTGCCAGCAGCGAGTCGGGGCCCGGAAACACCATATATTTT. The encoded protein is CASSESGPGNTIYF.